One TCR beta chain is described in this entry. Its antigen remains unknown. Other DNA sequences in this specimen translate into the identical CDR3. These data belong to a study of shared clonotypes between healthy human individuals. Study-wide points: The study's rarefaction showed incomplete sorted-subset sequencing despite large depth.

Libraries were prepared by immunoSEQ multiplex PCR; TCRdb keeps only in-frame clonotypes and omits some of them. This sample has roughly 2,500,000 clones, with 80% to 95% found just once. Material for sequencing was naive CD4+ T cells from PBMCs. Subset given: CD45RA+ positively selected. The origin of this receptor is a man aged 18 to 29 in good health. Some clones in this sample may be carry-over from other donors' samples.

CDR3 in amino acids: CASSLDTKETQYF. The CDR3 nucleotides read TGTGCCAGCAGCCTGGACACAAAAGAGACCCAGTACTTC. The chain combines TRBV5-4 with TRBJ2-5; TRBD1 might be the D (5 bases). Per the germline V gene, CDR1 is SGHNT and CDR2 is YYREEE (reference sequence). V lost 4 bases, J lost 3 bases, and 10 bases lay in between. The CDR3 sequence is 13 residues long. The full variable domain, completed using reference TRBV5-4 and TRBJ2-5, is ETGVTQSPTHLIKTRGQQVTLRCSSQSGHNTVSWYQQALGQGPQFIFQYYREEENGRGNFPPRFSGLQFPNYSSELNVNALELDDSALYLCASSLDTKETQYFGPGTRLLVL.